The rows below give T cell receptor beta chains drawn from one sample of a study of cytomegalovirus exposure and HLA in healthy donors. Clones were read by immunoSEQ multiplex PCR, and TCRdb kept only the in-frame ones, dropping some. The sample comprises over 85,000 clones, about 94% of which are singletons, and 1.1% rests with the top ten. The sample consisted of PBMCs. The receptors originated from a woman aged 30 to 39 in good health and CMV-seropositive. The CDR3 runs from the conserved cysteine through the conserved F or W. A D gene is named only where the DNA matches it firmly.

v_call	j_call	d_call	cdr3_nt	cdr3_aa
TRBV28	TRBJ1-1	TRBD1	TGTGCCAGCAGTTTAGGGGGACAGGGTAAAGATGAAGCTTTCTTT	CASSLGGQGKDEAFF
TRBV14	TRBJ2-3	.	TGTGCCAGCAGCCAAGAATTGTTGGGAGGTGGAGATACGCAGTATTTT	CASSQELLGGGDTQYF
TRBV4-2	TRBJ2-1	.	TGTGCCAGCAGCCCCAGGACTTGGAGCTCCTACAATGAGCAGTTCTTC	CASSPRTWSSYNEQFF
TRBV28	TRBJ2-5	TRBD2	TGTGCCACGTACGTAGCGGGAGCCCAAGAGACCCAGTACTTC	CATYVAGAQETQYF
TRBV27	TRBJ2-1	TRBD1	TGTGCCAGCAGTTCTTACAGGGGGCTTGGATTTATAAATGAGCAGTTCTTC	CASSSYRGLGFINEQFF
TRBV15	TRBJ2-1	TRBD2	TGTGCCACCAGCAGAGATGGGCGGGAGTGGTCGTACAATGAGCAGTTCTTC	CATSRDGREWSYNEQFF
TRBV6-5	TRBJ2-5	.	TGTGCCAGCAGTTACGAACCGAGAGCCGGGGCCCAGTACTTC	CASSYEPRAGAQYF
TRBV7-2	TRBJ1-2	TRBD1	TGTGCCAGCAGCTATGATAACAGGGGGAGCGGCTACACCTTC	CASSYDNRGSGYTF
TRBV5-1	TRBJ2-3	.	TGCGCCAGCAGGGCTGGCGGGTGGACCTGGGGCACAGATACGCAGTATTTT	CASRAGGWTWGTDTQYF
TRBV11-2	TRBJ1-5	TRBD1	TGTGCCAGCAGCGAGGGACAGGAGAGCAATCAGCCCCAGCATTTT	CASSEGQESNQPQHF
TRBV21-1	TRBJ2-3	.	TGTGCCAGCAGCAAAGATCGACTAGCGGGAGGTGTAGATACGCAGTATTTT	CASSKDRLAGGVDTQYF
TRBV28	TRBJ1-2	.	TGTGCCAGCAGTTTGTTGCGCCTCGGGGGAAGGGGCTACACCTTC	CASSLLRLGGRGYTF
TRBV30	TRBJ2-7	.	TGTGCCTGGAGTGGTACTAGATACGAGCAGTACTTC	CAWSGTRYEQYF
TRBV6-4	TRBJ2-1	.	TGTGCCAGCAAACAACAGCCGATGGCCCAGAACAATGAGCAGTTCTTC	CASKQQPMAQNNEQFF